The 24 T cell receptor beta chains below come from one sample, sequenced in a study of graft-versus-host responses after intestinal transplantation (dated by TCRdb to about 2021). The sample's time point label, in plain terms: cells obtained before transplantation from donor or recipient. These receptors' antigens are unknown. The method was the immunoSEQ multiplex PCR assay. The clones in this table, taken by TCRdb from immuneACCESS, are in-frame only. Not every clone is retained; where verified, under half of the shortfall comes from an unresolved V gene, and the cause of the rest is unknown. The sample data list 65,000 to 85,000 clones, and over 75% of these were observed just once. Of the sample, roughly 8% is held by the ten largest clones. The sequencing used unstimulated CD8+ T cells sorted from spleen or lymph node cells, collected before transplant. These receptors were collected from a human donor who was the organ donor for an intestinal transplant.

The chain carries TRBV7-9 and TRBJ1-1; D gene uncertain. Germline lookup yields CDR1 SEHNR and CDR2 FQNEAQ (reference sequence). The CDR3 totals 12 residues. Trimming stripped 5 bases from V and 7 bases from J, with 11 bases between. The CDR3 is CASSRTLNEAFF. Written as DNA, the CDR3 is TGTGCCAGCAGCCGAACACTTAATGAAGCTTTCTTT. The full variable domain, completed using reference TRBV7-9 and TRBJ1-1, is DTGVSQNPRHKITKRGQNVTFRCDPISEHNRLYWYRQTLGQGPEFLTYFQNEAQLEKSRLLSDRFSAERPKGSFSTLEIQRTEQGDSAMYLCASSRTLNEAFFGQGTRLTVV.

The chain carries TRBV5-4 and TRBJ1-1; D is undetermined. V lost 2 bases, J lost 6 bases, and 14 bases lay in between. Germline-derived CDR1 and CDR2 are SGHNT and YYREEE (reference sequence). This CDR3 spans 14 amino acids. The CDR3 loop reads CASSLLGGVAEAFF. The CDR3 DNA follows: TGTGCCAGCAGCTTACTTGGCGGGGTAGCTGAAGCTTTCTTT.

This chain uses TRBV28 with TRBJ2-3, with D possibly TRBD2 on 5 matching bases. The CDR3 contains 14 residues. V lost 3 bases and J lost 0, with 7 bases in between. Looked up from germline, CDR1 is MDHEN and CDR2 is SYDVKM. CDR3 amino acids: CASSLRESTDTQYF. Written as DNA, the CDR3 is TGTGCCAGCAGTTTGAGGGAGAGCACAGATACGCAGTATTTT.

The chain couples TRBV19 to TRBJ1-1; D is unresolved. Germline CDR1 reads LNHDA; CDR2 reads SQIVND (reference sequence). This CDR3 spans 14 amino acids. With 5 bases removed from V and 0 bases from J, the gap between germline ends came to 10 bases. CDR3 loop: CASSAHSVNTEAFF. In DNA, the CDR3 is TGTGCCAGTAGTGCCCACTCAGTGAACACTGAAGCTTTCTTT.

The chain joins TRBV30 to TRBJ2-7, with a weak D call TRBD2 (6 bases). The length of the CDR3 is 14 residues. Germline loops: CDR1 GTSNPN, CDR2 SVGIG (reference sequence). V lost 4 bases and J lost 4, with 17 bases in between. The CDR3 coding sequence is TGTGCCTGGACTCACGGGAGATCCTCATACGAGCAGTACTTC. It specifies CAWTHGRSSYEQYF.

The rearrangement joins TRBV11-3 to TRBJ1-5; 8 positions match TRBD1. CDR1 is SGHNT, CDR2 YENEEA, per germline. Germline trimming cut 7 bases from V and 9 bases from J; bases unmatched to any gene: 8. The CDR3 runs 13 residues. CDR3 sequence (DNA): TGTGCCAGCACCGGGACAGGCATTATGCCCCAGCATTTT. It yields the protein CASTGTGIMPQHF.

The V and J genes are TRBV9 and TRBJ2-7; D might be TRBD2 (5 bases). The germline CDR1 and CDR2 sequences are SGDLS and YYNGEE. This CDR3 has 15 amino acids. V lost 0 bases, J lost 6 bases, and 16 bases lay in between. CDR3 residues: CASSVGTAGEGEQYF. The DNA for the CDR3 is TGTGCCAGCAGCGTAGGGACTGCGGGTGAGGGCGAGCAGTACTTC.

V usage is TRBV6-1 and J usage is TRBJ2-3, with D possibly TRBD2 on 5 matching bases. CDR3 length equals 15 residues. Germline CDR1 reads MNHNS; CDR2 reads SASEGT. Trimming pared 6 bases from V and 0 bases from J, leaving 13 bases between. The CDR3 is CASRTLGISTDTQYF. CDR3 coding DNA: TGTGCCAGCAGAACACTAGGAATTAGCACAGATACGCAGTATTTT.

This clone was seen just once. Other nucleotide sequences in the sample specify the same CDR3. This chain links TRBV10-3 with TRBJ1-1; 7 positions match TRBD1. The CDR3 spans 13 residues. V shed 2 bases and J 3 bases; nucleotides not matched to a gene: 0. CDR1 ENHRY and CDR2 SYGVKD come from the germline V gene. CDR3 protein: CAISETGDTEAFF. The DNA of the CDR3 is TGTGCCATCAGTGAGACAGGGGACACTGAAGCTTTCTTT.

The V call is TRBV2, the J call TRBJ1-2, with D perhaps matching TRBD1 (6 bases). Trimming shortened V by 6 bases and J by 11 bases, and 25 bases separated the two germline ends. The CDR3 length is 15 residues. In germline, CDR1 is SNHLY, CDR2 FYNNEI. The CDR3 loop is CASSSTGPQGKEYTF. As DNA, the CDR3 is TGTGCCAGCAGCTCAACAGGGCCGCAAGGGAAGGAATACACCTTC.

This CDR3 is CASSSISGAIIDEQFF. The CDR3 DNA reads as TGTGCCAGCAGCTCAATTTCGGGGGCCATTATCGATGAGCAGTTCTTC. This sequence joins TRBV5-4 and TRBJ2-1; D tentatively fits TRBD1 or TRBD2 (6 bases each). CDR1 SGHNT and CDR2 YYREEE come from the germline V gene (reference sequence). Trimming removed 3 bases at V and 8 bases at J, with 21 bases between. The CDR3 covers 16 residues.

V is TRBV7-8 and J is TRBJ2-5, with TRBD2 as a possible D gene (6 bases). The germline V gene encodes CDR1 SGHVS and CDR2 FQNEAQ. The CDR3 spans 16 residues. The germline V and J ends were trimmed by 2 bases and 5 bases, with 18 bases remaining between them. In nucleotides, the CDR3 is TGTGCCAGCAGCTTACGGCGGGGCCATACGGGGGAGACCCAGTACTTC. Residues: CASSLRRGHTGETQYF. Full variable domain (rest looked up from reference TRBV7-8 and TRBJ2-5): GAGVSQSPRYKVAKRGQDVALRCDPISGHVSLFWYQQALGQGPEFLTYFQNEAQLDKSGLPSDRFFAERPEGSVSTLKIQRTQQEDSAVYLCASSLRRGHTGETQYFGPGTRLLVL.

This clone was seen once. J is TRBJ2-1 and V is TRBV19; 7 bases map to TRBD2. Germline V CDR1 and CDR2: LNHDA, SQIVND (reference sequence). This CDR3 has 13 residues. With V trimmed by 5 bases and J by 7 bases, 5 bases remained unmatched. The CDR3 reads CASSLGGLNEQFF. Written as DNA, the CDR3 is TGTGCCAGTAGTCTGGGAGGGTTGAATGAGCAGTTCTTC.

The chain links TRBV5-1 to TRBJ2-7; no clear D. V lost 4 bases, J lost 4 bases, and 24 bases lay in between. Looked up from germline, CDR1 is SGHRS and CDR2 is YFSETQ. The CDR3 is 17 amino acids. CDR3 coding DNA: TGCGCCAGCAGCCCGTACCGCCGGGTTCCGGGCCCTTACGAGCAGTACTTC. Its protein product is CASSPYRRVPGPYEQYF.

The rearrangement uses TRBV10-3 and TRBJ1-2, with no clear D. V lost 3 bases and J 2 bases, leaving 13 bases between the germline ends. Germline assignment: CDR1 ENHRY and CDR2 SYGVKD. This CDR3 spans 15 amino acids. The CDR3 DNA is TGTGCCATCAGTGACGGTACCTATGGGAACTATGGCTACACCTTC. It translates to CAISDGTYGNYGYTF.

This rearrangement joins TRBV7-8 to TRBJ2-1, with D tentatively TRBD2 (7 bases). The CDR3 covers 14 residues. The germline CDR1 and CDR2 sequences are SGHVS and FQNEAQ. The V gene lost 8 bases and the J gene lost 9 bases, with 20 bases spanning the gap. The CDR3 DNA reads as TGTGCCAGCGCCCTGAGCCGGGGGGCCGCTGAGCAGTTCTTC. Translating it yields CASALSRGAAEQFF.

V is TRBV23-1 and J is TRBJ1-3, with no clear D. TRBV23-1 is marked as an open reading frame, function uncertain. The CDR3 covers 17 residues. The ends were cut back, 2 bases at V and 0 bases at J, with 14 bases in the middle. The CDR3 is CASSQHTYRTSGNTIYF. The CDR3 DNA is TGCGCCAGCAGTCAACATACCTATAGGACCTCTGGAAACACCATATATTTT.

DNA of the CDR3: TGTGCCAGCAGGGGGACAGCACACTACGAGCAGTACTTC. Its protein is CASRGTAHYEQYF. The chain recombines TRBV2 with TRBJ2-7, with 7 nucleotides matching TRBD1. The CDR3 runs to 13 residues. In germline, CDR1 is SNHLY, CDR2 FYNNEI. The trim removed 6 bases at V and 3 bases at J, leaving 5 bases unmatched.

This chain connects TRBV6-4 to TRBJ1-1, with D possibly matching TRBD1 (6 bases). CDR1 is MRHNA, CDR2 SNTAGT, per germline. The CDR3 consists of 13 residues. Trimming cost V 6 bases and J 6 bases, with 14 bases left between them. The CDR3 protein is CASRAQGNPEAFF. CDR3 nucleotide sequence: TGTGCCAGCAGGGCGCAGGGGAATCCTGAAGCTTTCTTT.

This clone has only one observation. J is TRBJ2-5 and V is TRBV28, with no clear D. The CDR3 is 14 amino acids. V lost 3 bases and J 7 bases, leaving 15 bases between the germline ends. CDR1 and CDR2 (germline): MDHEN, SYDVKM. CDR3 protein: CASSFGLTGWTQYF. CDR3 sequence (DNA): TGTGCCAGCAGTTTCGGGCTGACGGGTTGGACCCAGTACTTC.

This clone came up a few times. The CDR3: CASSDRGNSPLHF. The CDR3 nucleotides read TGTGCCAGCAGTGACAGGGGTAATTCACCCCTCCACTTT. The rearrangement links TRBV6-4 to TRBJ1-6; a possible D gene is TRBD1 (5 bases). V was shortened by 2 bases and J by 6 bases, with 5 bases between the two germline ends. From germline, CDR1 is MRHNA and CDR2 SNTAGT. The CDR3 consists of 13 residues.

The chain joins TRBV9 to TRBJ2-2; D is perhaps TRBD1 (5 bases). The ends were cut back, 3 bases at V and 0 bases at J, with 6 bases in the middle. CDR3 length: 14 amino acids. Germline V gives CDR1 SGDLS, CDR2 YYNGEE. As DNA, the CDR3 is TGTGCCAGCAGCGACAGGCCGAACACCGGGGAGCTGTTTTTT. It translates to CASSDRPNTGELFF. The whole variable domain, filled in from reference TRBV9 and TRBJ2-2, reads DSGVTQTPKHLITATGQRVTLRCSPRSGDLSVYWYQQSLDQGLQFLIQYYNGEERAKGNILERFSAQQFPDLHSELNLSSLELGDSALYFCASSDRPNTGELFFGEGSRLTVL.

The gene calls are TRBV10-3 and TRBJ2-1; TRBD2 is a possible D gene (6 bases). CDR1 and CDR2 from the germline V gene are ENHRY and SYGVKD. CDR3 length equals 18 residues. Trimming removed 4 bases at V and 6 bases at J, with 25 bases between. The CDR3 loop is CAISVITSLPVPVNEQFF. The CDR3 DNA reads as TGTGCCATCAGTGTTATTACTAGCTTACCGGTCCCGGTCAATGAGCAGTTCTTC.

The chain carries TRBV30 and TRBJ2-7; perhaps TRBD2 as D (6 bases). Germline values: CDR1 GTSNPN, CDR2 SVGIG (reference sequence). Trimming took off 1 base at V and 0 bases at J, with 10 bases between the two ends. The CDR3 length is 14 residues. The CDR3 is CAWSAGVGSYEQYF. In nucleotides, the CDR3 is TGTGCCTGGAGTGCGGGGGTGGGCTCCTACGAGCAGTACTTC.